This T cell receptor (beta chain) was profiled in a study of blood T cell repertoires in COVID-19. Study information: Acute and convalescent COVID-19 samples came from the United States, Italy and Spain. Sources were T cells, B-cell-depleted T cells, or PBMCs; the material itself was cDNA or gDNA.

This CDR3 comprises 14 residues. The junction had 5 bases not matched to a gene; V was cut back by 6 bases and J by 5 bases. Per germline, CDR1 SGHRS and CDR2 YFSETQ. In the authors' workflow: From reference gene primer amplification, estimates of nucleated cell counts were derived. Produced via immunoSEQ multiplex PCR; TCRdb's table is partial and in-frame only. That table is the source of V, J and clone size, and D and trimming were worked out from the DNA. The profile shows about 240,000 clones, roughly nine tenths of them singletons. This clonotype was obtained from a man aged 55 to 70 who had recovered from COVID-19. V gene TRBV5-1 combines with J gene TRBJ1-6; 7 bases map to TRBD1. Sequenced sample: peripheral blood. Here the CDR3 DNA reads TGCGCCAGCACCCAAGGACAGGATAATTCACCCCTCCACTTT. It yields the protein CASTQGQDNSPLHF.